A selection of T cell receptor beta chains follows, all from one sample in a study of blood T cell repertoires in COVID-19. Method: immunoSEQ multiplex PCR; TCRdb's copy keeps in-frame clones and lacks some. The sample carries under 300,000 clones, approximately 85% recorded once. The sequencing input was peripheral blood. The receptors here all came from a woman aged 70 to 79 with acute or convalescent COVID-19. Both conserved end residues are part of each CDR3. The order of the fields is V gene, CDR3 length, J gene, CDR3 protein.

>TRBV5-1|14|TRBJ2-5
CASSPSGTGETQYF
>TRBV6-5|13|TRBJ1-1
CASSPSSTGEAFF
>TRBV6-5|11|TRBJ1-2
CASDNYYGYTF
>TRBV19|15|TRBJ1-2
CASSLTGSLAYGYTF
>TRBV2|14|TRBJ1-5
CASSAGGNNQPQHF
>TRBV7-6|15|TRBJ1-2
CASSPEQGARYGYTF
>TRBV11-3|12|TRBJ2-2
CATADRAGELFF
>TRBV11-1|15|TRBJ2-7
CASSLAASPAYEQYF
>TRBV6-5|14|TRBJ1-4
CASSYIPSDEKLFF
>TRBV5-1|14|TRBJ1-2
CASSLADRVSGYTF
>TRBV7-9|18|TRBJ1-2
CASSLSWDRVLVNYGYTF
>TRBV7-9|15|TRBJ1-6
CASSLESTGNSPLHF
>TRBV4-2|16|TRBJ1-1
CASSQERGQGVGEAFF
>TRBV5-1|14|TRBJ2-3
CASSPVTGADTQYF
>TRBV5-1|17|TRBJ2-3
CACSPRWVSGGADTQYF